This T cell receptor beta chain was captured by sequencing in a study of human T cells and chemical hapten exposure (dated by TCRdb to the early 2020s). About the study as a whole: For sensitization, 2% DPC in acetone was applied to an approximately 2 cm by approximately 2 cm area of upper inner arm skin. Patients additionally received weekly therapeutic DPC doses to the scalp throughout the roughly 25-week study period. Patch testing on the upper back used Finn chambers containing 0.01% DPC, with scoring done after 6 days according to International Contact Dermatitis Research Group standards. Alopecia areata with under or over 50% scalp involvement, alopecia totalis and alopecia universalis were represented in the patient cohort, which was mostly female. Libraries were pooled for sequencing, and variation in per-sample TCR yields was attributed mainly to small differences in library volumes within the pool. In alopecia patients, the study followed how the peripheral blood TCR repertoire changed in vivo over primary and secondary sensitization to diphenylcyclopropenone (DPC), a hapten. Blood samples were taken from patients before sensitization (week 0) and at 2, 6 and about 24 weeks after DPC sensitization. Blood for TCR sequencing was provided by twenty-nine alopecia patients at one to four time points (pre-sensitization, 2, 6 and 24 weeks). General conclusions and limits of the study: Compared with pre-sensitization or healthy control sets, expanded TCRs formed significantly more large CDR3 similarity clusters, which is consistent with antigen-driven responses. The number of PT1 expanded TCRs positively correlated with patch test score, significant at thresholds 8, 16 and 32 but not 4. All patients had alopecia, a presumed autoimmune disease, so their immune response might differ from that of healthy individuals. DPC sensitization did not change the number of TCRs with a frequency above 1 in 1000, and there was no evidence of changes in global repertoire structure. After repeated subsampling, the strength of the expansion versus patch-test correlation and the threshold at which it became significant changed.

Concerning this clonotype: The clone's antigen remains unknown. No base quality information exists; no much larger clone differs at one position.

The V and J ends are trimmed by 2 bases and 4 bases, leaving 8 bases between them. The CDR3 sequence holds 14 residues, the cysteine and phenylalanine included. CDR3 DNA is the only sequence kept; it has 42 bases, read in frame from the first base. Library construction relied on RACE. TCRdb lists the instrument as NextSeq 500. During library preparation, unique molecular identifiers were attached to individual cDNA molecules so that TCRs could be counted in a quantitative, reproducible way. Each blood RNA sample was used to sequence both TCR alpha and TCR beta chains. As for the authors' bioinformatics: A median of approximately 96,000 TCRs per sample was observed, with a range of 23,224 to 690,600. V, J and CDR3 annotation of the TCR reads was performed with the Decombinator software suite. For PS versus PT1 abundance plots, all samples were subsampled to the same number of TCRs (28,000). Expanded TCRs were defined as absent before sensitization and observed at least eight times at the 2-week time point. TCRdb took the public reads, trimmed them with fastp at Q25, ran MiXCR for clone calling and kept in-frame beta chains. Every entry covers one CDR3 protein and lists the most common genes and DNA from its rows. TCRdb's processing, not the study's, gives the V and J calls here. In this sample the table shows roughly 70,000 distinct CDR3 sequences, about 32% of which occur a single time. 8.9% of the sample is taken by the ten largest.

This specimen's time point label, interpreted: patch test 1, 2 weeks after DPC sensitization. The treatment or condition label here, explained by the study, means: therapeutic diphenylcyclopropenone sensitization with weekly scalp DPC. At every patch-test visit, the blood draw took place before the patch test was put on. Patients were considered eligible if aged 18 to 70, diagnosed with alopecia and deemed suitable for DPC therapy, and patients were excluded if pregnant. Total RNA was isolated from unfractionated whole blood collected in Tempus Blood RNA tubes. The sample was whole blood, taken in connection with sensitization to the hapten diphenylcyclopropenone (DPC). The rearrangement joined TRBV12-3 or TRBV12-4 to TRBJ2-2; the D segment cannot be called with confidence. This TCR came from a man aged 40-49 years with alopecia areata. Some clones in this sample may be carry-over from other donors' samples. DNA sequence: TGTGCCAGCAGTTTACGGGCAAGCACCGGGGAGCTGTTTTTT. It codes for CASSLRASTGELFF.